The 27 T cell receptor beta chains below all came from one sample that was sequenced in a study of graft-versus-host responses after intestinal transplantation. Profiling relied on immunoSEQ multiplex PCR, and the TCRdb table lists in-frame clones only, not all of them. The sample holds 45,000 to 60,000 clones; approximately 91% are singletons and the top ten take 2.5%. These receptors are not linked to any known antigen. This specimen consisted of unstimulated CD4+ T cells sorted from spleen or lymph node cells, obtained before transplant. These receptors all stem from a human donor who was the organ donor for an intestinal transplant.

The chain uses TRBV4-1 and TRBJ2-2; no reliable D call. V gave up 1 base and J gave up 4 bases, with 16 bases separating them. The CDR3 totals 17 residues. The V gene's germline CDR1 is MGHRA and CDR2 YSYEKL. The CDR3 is CASSQVQVGFLTGELFF. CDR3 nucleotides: TGCGCCAGCAGCCAAGTTCAGGTCGGATTCCTCACCGGGGAGCTGTTTTTT.

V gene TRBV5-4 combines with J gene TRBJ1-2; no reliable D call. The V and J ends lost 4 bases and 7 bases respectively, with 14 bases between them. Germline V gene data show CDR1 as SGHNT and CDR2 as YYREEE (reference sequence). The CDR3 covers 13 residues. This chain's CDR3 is CASSPQDAVGYTF. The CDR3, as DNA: TGTGCCAGCAGCCCGCAGGATGCGGTTGGCTACACCTTC. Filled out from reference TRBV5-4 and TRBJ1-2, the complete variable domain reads ETGVTQSPTHLIKTRGQQVTLRCSSQSGHNTVSWYQQALGQGPQFIFQYYREEENGRGNFPPRFSGLQFPNYSSELNVNALELDDSALYLCASSPQDAVGYTFGSGTRLTVV.

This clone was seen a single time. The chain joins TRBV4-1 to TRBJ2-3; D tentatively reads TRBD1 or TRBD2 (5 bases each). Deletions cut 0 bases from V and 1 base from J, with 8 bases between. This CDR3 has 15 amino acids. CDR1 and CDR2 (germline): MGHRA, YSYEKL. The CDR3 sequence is CASSQDGGGTDTQYF. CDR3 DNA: TGCGCCAGCAGCCAAGATGGGGGAGGCACAGATACGCAGTATTTT.

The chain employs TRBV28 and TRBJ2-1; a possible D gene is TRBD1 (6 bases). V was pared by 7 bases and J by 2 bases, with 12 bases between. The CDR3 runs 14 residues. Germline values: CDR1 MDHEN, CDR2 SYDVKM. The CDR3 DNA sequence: TGTGCCAGCACAGGGGCCGAGGCCTACAATGAGCAGTTCTTC. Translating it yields CASTGAEAYNEQFF. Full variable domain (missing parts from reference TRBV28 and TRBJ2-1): DVKVTQSSRYLVKRTGEKVFLECVQDMDHENMFWYRQDPGLGLRLIYFSYDVKMKEKGDIPEGYSVSREKKERFSLILESASTNQTSMYLCASTGAEAYNEQFFGPGTRLTVL.

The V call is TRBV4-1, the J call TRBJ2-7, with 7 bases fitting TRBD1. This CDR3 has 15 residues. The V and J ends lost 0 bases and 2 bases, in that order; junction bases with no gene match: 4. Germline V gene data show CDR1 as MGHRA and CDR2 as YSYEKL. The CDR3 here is CASSQEARGPYEQYF. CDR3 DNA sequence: TGCGCCAGCAGCCAAGAAGCTAGGGGGCCCTACGAGCAGTACTTC.

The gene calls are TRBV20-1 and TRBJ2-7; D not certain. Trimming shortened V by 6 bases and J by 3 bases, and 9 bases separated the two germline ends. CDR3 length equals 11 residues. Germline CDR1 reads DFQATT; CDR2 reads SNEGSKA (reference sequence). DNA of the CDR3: TGCAGTGCCCACAAATTCTACGAGCAGTACTTC. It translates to CSAHKFYEQYF.

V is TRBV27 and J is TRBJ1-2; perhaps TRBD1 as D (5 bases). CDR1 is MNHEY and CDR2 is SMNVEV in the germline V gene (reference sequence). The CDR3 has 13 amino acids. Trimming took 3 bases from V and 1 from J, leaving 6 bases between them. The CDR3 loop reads CASSFDSNYGYTF. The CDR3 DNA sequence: TGTGCCAGCAGTTTCGACAGTAACTATGGCTACACCTTC.

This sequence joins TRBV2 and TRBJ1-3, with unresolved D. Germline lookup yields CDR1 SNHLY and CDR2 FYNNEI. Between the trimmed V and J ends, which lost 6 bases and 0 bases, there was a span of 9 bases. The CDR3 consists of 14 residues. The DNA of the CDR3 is TGTGCCAGCAGCCCCCCATCCTCTGGAAACACCATATATTTT. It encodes CASSPPSSGNTIYF.

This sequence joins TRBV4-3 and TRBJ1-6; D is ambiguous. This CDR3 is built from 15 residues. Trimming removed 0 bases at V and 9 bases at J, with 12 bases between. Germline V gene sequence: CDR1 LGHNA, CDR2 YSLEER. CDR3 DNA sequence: TGCGCCAGCAGCCAAGATCTCCTGGCTCGTTCACCCCTCCACTTT. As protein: CASSQDLLARSPLHF.

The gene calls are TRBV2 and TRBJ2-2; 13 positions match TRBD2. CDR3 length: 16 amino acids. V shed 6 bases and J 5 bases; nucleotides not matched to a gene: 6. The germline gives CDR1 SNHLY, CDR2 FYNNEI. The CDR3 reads CASSSGLAGDTGELFF. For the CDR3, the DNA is TGTGCCAGCAGCAGTGGACTAGCGGGAGATACCGGGGAGCTGTTTTTT.

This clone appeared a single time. The CDR3 sequence is CASSHHTSGSSDEQFF. DNA of the CDR3: TGTGCCAGCAGCCACCATACTAGCGGGAGTAGTGATGAGCAGTTCTTC. V is TRBV5-6 and J is TRBJ2-1; the match to TRBD2 covers 11 bases. The ends lost 4 bases at V and 8 bases at J; junction bases unmatched: 11. CDR1 and CDR2 from the germline V gene are SGHDT and YYEEEE. The CDR3 extends over 16 amino acids.

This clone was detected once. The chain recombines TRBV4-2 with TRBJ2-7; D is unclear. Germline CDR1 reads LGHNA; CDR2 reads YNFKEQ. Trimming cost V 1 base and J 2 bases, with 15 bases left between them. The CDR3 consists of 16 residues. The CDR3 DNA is TGTGCCAGCAGCCAAGGAATACGAGTGGAAACCTACGAGCAGTACTTC. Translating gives CASSQGIRVETYEQYF.

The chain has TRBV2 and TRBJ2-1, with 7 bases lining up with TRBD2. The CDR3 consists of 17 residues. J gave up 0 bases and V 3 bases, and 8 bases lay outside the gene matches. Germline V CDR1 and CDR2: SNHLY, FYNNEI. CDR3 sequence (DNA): TGTGCCAGCAGTGAGATAGCGGGCCTAAGCTCCTACAATGAGCAGTTCTTC. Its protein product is CASSEIAGLSSYNEQFF.

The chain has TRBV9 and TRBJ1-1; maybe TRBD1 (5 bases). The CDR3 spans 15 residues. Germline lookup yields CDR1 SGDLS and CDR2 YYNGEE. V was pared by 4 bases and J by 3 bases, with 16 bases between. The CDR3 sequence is CASSTHDSMDTEAFF. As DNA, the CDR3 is TGTGCCAGCAGCACTCACGACAGTATGGACACTGAAGCTTTCTTT.

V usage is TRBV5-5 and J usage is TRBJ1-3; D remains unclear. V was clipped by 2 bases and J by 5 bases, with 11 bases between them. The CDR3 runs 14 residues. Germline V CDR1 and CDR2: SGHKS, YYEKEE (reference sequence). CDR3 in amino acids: CASSFRDDRNTIYF. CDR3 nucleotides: TGTGCCAGCAGCTTCAGAGACGATCGAAACACCATATATTTT.

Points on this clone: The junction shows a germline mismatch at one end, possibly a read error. The CDR3 DNA is TGTGCCAGCAGCCCGCTATATAGCAATCAGCCCCCGCATTTT. It specifies CASSPLYSNQPPHF. The rearrangement uses TRBV7-9 and TRBJ1-5; D gene ambiguous. In germline, CDR1 is SEHNR, CDR2 FQNEAQ (reference sequence). The length of the CDR3 is 14 residues.

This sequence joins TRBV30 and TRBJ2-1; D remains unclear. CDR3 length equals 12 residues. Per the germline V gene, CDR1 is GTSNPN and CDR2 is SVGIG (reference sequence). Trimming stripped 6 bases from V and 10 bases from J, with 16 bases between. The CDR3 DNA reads TGTGCCTGCCTCTTTGGGGTTAGGGAGCAGTTCTTC. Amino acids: CACLFGVREQFF.

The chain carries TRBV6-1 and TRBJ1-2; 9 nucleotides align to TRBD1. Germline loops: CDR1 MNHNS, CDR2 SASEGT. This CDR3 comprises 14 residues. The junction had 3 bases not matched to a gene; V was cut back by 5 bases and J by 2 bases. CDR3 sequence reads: CASSWDRANYGYTF. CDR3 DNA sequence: TGTGCCAGCAGTTGGGACAGGGCAAACTATGGCTACACCTTC.

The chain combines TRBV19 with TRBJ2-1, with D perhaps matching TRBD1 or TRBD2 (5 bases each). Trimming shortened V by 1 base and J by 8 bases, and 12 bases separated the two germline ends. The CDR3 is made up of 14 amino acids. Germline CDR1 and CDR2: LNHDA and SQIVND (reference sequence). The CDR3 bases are TGTGCCAGTAGTATAGGGGGACCGAATTATGAGCAGTTCTTC. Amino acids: CASSIGGPNYEQFF. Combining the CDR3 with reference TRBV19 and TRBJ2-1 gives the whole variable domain DGGITQSPKYLFRKEGQNVTLSCEQNLNHDAMYWYRQDPGQGLRLIYYSQIVNDFQKGDIAEGYSVSREKKESFPLTVTSAQKNPTAFYLCASSIGGPNYEQFFGPGTRLTVL.

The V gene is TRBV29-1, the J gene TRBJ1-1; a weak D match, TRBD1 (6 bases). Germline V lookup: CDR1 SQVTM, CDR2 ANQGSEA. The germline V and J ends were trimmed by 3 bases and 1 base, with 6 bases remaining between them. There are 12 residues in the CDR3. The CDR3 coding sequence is TGCAGCGTTGACAGGGGGAACACTGAAGCTTTCTTT. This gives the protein CSVDRGNTEAFF.

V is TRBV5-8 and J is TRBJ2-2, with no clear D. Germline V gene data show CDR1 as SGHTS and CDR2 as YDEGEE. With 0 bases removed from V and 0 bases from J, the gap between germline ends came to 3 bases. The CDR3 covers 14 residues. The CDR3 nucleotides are TGTGCCAGCAGCTTGGCGGCGAACACCGGGGAGCTGTTTTTT. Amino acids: CASSLAANTGELFF.

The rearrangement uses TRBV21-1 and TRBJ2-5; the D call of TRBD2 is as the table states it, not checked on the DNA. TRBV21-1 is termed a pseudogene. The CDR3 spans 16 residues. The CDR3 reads CASSASTSSRRETQYF. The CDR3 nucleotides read TGTGCCAGCAGCGCTTCGACTAGCAGCCGAAGGGAGACCCAGTACTTC.

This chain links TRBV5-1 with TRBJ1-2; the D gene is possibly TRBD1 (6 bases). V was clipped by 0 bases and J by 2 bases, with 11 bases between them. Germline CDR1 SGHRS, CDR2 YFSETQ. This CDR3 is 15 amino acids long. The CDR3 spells CASSLARGGNYGYTF. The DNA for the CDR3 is TGCGCCAGCAGCTTGGCCAGGGGAGGGAACTATGGCTACACCTTC.

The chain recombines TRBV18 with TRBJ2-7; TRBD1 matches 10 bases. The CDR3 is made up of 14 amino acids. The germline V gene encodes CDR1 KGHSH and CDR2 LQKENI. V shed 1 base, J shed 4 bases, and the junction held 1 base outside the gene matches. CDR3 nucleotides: TGTGCCAGCTCACCACGGACAGGGGGTTACGAGCAGTACTTC. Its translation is CASSPRTGGYEQYF.

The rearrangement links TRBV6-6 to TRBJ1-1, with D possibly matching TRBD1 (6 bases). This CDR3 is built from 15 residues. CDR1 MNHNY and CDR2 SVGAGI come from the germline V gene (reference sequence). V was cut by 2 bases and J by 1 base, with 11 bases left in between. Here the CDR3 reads CASSYNRDRNTEAFF. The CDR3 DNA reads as TGTGCCAGCAGTTACAACAGGGATAGGAACACTGAAGCTTTCTTT.

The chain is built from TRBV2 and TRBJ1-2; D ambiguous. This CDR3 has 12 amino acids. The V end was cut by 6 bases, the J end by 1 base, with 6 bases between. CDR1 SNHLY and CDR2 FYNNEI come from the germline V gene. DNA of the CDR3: TGTGCCAGCAGAGGGCTTAACTATGGCTACACCTTC. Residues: CASRGLNYGYTF. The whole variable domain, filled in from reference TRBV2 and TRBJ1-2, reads EPEVTQTPSHQVTQMGQEVILRCVPISNHLYFYWYRQILGQKVEFLVSFYNNEISEKSEIFDDQFSVERPDGSNFTLKIRSTKLEDSAMYFCASRGLNYGYTFGSGTRLTVV.

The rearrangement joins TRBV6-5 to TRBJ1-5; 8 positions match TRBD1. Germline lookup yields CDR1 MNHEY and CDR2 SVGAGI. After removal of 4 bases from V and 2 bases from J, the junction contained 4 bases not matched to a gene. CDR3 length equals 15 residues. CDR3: CASSSGQGGNQPQHF. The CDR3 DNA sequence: TGTGCCAGCAGTTCTGGACAGGGTGGCAATCAGCCCCAGCATTTT.